Given below is one T cell receptor (beta chain) in context. Its antigen is still unknown. This sample was included in a study of cytomegalovirus exposure and HLA in healthy donors. Study context: Earlier sequencing of approximately 200 million T cells yielded nearly 120 million unique TCR beta sequences. General study results and limits: An ancestry cluster, one associated with Asian ancestry, reportedly showed fewer N-insertions than the roughly 610-donor mean in a later analysis. For most subjects, TCR beta sequences were reported to predict HLA-A and HLA-B alleles with accuracy. A few V segments could not be told apart, such as TRBV6-2 and TRBV6-3, and were left out.

From germline, CDR1 is SGHTS and CDR2 YDEGEE. This CDR3 comprises 14 residues. With V trimmed by 4 bases and J by 5 bases, 4 bases remained unmatched. Primers: 60 Vbeta forward and 13 Jbeta reverse. The table came from immunoSEQ multiplex PCR; TCRdb's copy has only in-frame clones and leaves some out. The repertoire holds approximately 150,000 clones, under 80% seen once, with under 15% in the top ten. Sequencing was carried out using PBMCs. This receptor was obtained from a woman aged 45-60 years in good health and CMV-seropositive. The chain combines TRBV5-8 with TRBJ2-1; TRBD2 matches 9 bases. The CDR3 spells CASSPGLAHNEQFF. The CDR3, as DNA: TGTGCCAGCAGCCCGGGACTAGCTCACAATGAGCAGTTCTTC.